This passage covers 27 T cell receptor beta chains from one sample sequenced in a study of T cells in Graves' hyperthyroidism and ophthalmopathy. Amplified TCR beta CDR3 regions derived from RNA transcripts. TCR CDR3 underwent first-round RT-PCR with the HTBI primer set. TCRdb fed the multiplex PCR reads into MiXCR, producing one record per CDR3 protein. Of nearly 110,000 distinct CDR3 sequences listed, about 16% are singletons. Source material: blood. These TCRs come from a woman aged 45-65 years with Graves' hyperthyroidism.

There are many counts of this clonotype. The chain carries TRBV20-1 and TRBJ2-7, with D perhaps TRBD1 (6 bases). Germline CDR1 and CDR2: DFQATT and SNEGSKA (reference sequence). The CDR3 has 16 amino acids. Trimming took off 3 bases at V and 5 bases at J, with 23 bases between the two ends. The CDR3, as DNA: TGCAGTGCTAGCGGAGTCGATTCAGGGGTCATCCACGAGCAGTACTTC. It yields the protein CSASGVDSGVIHEQYF.

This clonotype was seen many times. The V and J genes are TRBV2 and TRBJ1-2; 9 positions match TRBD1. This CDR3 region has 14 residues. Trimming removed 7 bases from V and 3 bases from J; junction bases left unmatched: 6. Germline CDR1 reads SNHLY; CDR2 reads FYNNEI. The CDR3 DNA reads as TGTGCCAGCAAAGGGACAGGGCCTGACTATGGCTACACCTTC. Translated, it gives CASKGTGPDYGYTF.

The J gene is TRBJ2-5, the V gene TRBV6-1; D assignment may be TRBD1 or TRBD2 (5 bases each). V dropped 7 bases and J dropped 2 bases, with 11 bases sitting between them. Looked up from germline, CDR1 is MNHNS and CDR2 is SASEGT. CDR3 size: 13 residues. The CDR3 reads CASNGREQETQYF. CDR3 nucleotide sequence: TGTGCCAGCAATGGCAGGGAGCAAGAGACCCAGTACTTC.

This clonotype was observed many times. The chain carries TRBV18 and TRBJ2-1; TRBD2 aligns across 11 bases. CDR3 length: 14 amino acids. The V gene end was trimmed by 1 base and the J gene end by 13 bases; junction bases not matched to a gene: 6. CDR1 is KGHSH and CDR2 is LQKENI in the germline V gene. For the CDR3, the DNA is TGTGCCAGCTCACCACGGCTAGCGGGAGGAGATCAGTTCTTC. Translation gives CASSPRLAGGDQFF. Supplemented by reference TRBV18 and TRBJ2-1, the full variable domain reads NAGVMQNPRHLVRRRGQEARLRCSPMKGHSHVYWYRQLPEEGLKFMVYLQKENIIDESGMPKERFSAEFPKEGPSILRIQQVVRGDSAAYFCASSPRLAGGDQFFGPGTRLTVL.

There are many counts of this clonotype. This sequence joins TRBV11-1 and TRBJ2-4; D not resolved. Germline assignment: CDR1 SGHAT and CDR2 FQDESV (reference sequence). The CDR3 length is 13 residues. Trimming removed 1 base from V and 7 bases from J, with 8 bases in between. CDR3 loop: CASSLEVLNIQYF. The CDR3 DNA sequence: TGTGCCAGCAGCTTAGAGGTTCTGAACATTCAGTACTTC.

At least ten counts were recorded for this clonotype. The CDR3 region has the DNA TGTGCCAGCAGTACCACCCACAGGGGGCGGGATTCACCCCTCCACTTT. It is translated as CASSTTHRGRDSPLHF. V usage is TRBV6-1 and J usage is TRBJ1-6, with 9 bases matching TRBD1. CDR1 is MNHNS and CDR2 is SASEGT in the germline V gene. The CDR3 is made up of 16 amino acids. J lost 8 bases, V lost 5 bases, and 10 bases had no gene match.

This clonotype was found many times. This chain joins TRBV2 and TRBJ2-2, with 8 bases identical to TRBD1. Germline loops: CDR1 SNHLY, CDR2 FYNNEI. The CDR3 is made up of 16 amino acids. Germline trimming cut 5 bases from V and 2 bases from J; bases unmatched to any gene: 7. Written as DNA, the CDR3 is TGTGCCAGCAGTAGACTAGGGACAGGAAACACCGGGGAGCTGTTTTTT. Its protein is CASSRLGTGNTGELFF.

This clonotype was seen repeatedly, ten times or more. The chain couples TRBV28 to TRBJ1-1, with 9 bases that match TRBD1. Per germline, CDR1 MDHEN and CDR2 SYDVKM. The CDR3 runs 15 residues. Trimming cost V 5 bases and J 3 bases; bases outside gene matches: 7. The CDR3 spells CASSPWTGDDTEAFF. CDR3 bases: TGTGCCAGCAGTCCATGGACAGGGGATGACACTGAAGCTTTCTTT.

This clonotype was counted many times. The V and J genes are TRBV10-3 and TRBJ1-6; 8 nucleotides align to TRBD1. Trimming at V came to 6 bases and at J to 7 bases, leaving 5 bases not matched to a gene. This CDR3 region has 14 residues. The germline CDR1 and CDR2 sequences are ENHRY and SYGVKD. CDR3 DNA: TGTGCCATCAGACAGGGGGAACGGAATTCACCCCTCCACTTT. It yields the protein CAIRQGERNSPLHF.

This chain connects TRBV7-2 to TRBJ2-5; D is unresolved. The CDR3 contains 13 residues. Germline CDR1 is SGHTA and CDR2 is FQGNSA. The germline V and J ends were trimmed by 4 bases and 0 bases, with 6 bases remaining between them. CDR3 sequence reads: CASSSLNQETQYF. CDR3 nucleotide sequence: TGTGCCAGCAGCTCATTAAACCAAGAGACCCAGTACTTC.

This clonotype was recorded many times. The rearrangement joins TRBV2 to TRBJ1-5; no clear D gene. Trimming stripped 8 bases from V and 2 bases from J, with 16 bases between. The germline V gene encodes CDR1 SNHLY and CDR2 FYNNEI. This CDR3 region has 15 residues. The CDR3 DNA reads TGTGCCAGCGGCGAGCATGGGTACGGCAATCAGCCCCAGCATTTT. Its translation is CASGEHGYGNQPQHF.

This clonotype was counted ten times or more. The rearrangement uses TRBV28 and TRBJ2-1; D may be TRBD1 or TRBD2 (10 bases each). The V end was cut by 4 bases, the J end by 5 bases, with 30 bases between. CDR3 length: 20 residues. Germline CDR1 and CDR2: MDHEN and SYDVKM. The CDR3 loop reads CASSSRQGAKTSGANNEQFF. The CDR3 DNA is TGTGCCAGCAGTTCTAGACAGGGGGCCAAAACTAGCGGGGCAAACAATGAGCAGTTCTTC.

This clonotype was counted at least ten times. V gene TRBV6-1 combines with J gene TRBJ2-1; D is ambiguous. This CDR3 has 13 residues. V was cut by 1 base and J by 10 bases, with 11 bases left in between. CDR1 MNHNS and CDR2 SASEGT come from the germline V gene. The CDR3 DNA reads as TGTGCCAGCAGTGAAGTCTATACCATCGAGCAGTTCTTC. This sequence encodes CASSEVYTIEQFF.

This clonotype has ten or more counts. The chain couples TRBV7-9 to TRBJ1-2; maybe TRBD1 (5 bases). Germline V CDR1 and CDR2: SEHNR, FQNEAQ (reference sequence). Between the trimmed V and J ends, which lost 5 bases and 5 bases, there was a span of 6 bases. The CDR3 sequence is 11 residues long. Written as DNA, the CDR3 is TGTGCCAGCAGCCGGGGGTATGGCTACACCTTC. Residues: CASSRGYGYTF.

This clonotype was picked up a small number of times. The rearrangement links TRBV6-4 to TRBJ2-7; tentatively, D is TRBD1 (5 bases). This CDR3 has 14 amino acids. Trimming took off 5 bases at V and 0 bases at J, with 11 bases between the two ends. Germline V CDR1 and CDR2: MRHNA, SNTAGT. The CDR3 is CASSIQGFSYEQYF. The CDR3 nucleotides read TGTGCCAGCAGTATCCAGGGATTCTCCTACGAGCAGTACTTC.

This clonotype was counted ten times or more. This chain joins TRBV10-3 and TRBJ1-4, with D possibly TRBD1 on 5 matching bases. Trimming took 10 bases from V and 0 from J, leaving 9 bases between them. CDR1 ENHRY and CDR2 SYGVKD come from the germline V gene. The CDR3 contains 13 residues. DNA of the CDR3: TGTGCCACCACAGGTGCAACTAATGAAAAACTGTTTTTT. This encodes CATTGATNEKLFF.

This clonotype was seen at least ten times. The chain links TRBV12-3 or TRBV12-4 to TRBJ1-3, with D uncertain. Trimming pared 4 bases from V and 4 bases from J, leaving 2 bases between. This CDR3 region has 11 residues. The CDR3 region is CASSWGNTIYF. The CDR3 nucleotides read TGTGCCAGCAGTTGGGGAAACACCATATATTTT.

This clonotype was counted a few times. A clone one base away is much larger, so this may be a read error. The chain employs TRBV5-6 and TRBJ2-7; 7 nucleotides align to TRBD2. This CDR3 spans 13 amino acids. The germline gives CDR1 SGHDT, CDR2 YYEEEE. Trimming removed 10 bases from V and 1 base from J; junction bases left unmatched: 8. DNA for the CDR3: TGTGCCGGCTCCGTCGGGGGGTCCTACGAGCAGTACTTC. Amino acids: CAGSVGGSYEQYF. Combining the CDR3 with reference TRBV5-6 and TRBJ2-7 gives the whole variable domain DAGVTQSPTHLIKTRGQQVTLRCSPKSGHDTVSWYQQALGQGPQFIFQYYEEEERQRGNFPDRFSGHQFPNYSSELNVNALLLGDSALYLCAGSVGGSYEQYFGPGTRLTVT.

CDR3 coding DNA: TGTGCCAGCAGTCCACTGCGGACTAGCGGGAGTAGGGCAGATACGCAGTATTTT. It encodes CASSPLRTSGSRADTQYF. The chain has TRBV28 and TRBJ2-3, with 13 bases aligning to TRBD2. The CDR3 sequence is 18 residues long. Trimming cost V 5 bases and J 4 bases; bases outside gene matches: 12. In germline, CDR1 is MDHEN, CDR2 SYDVKM.

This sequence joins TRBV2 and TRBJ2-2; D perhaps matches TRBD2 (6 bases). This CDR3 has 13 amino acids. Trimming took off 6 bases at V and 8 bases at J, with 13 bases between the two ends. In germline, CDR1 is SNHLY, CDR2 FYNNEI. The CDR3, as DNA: TGTGCCAGCAGGGGGGAGGTCACTGGGGAGCTGTTTTTT. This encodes CASRGEVTGELFF.

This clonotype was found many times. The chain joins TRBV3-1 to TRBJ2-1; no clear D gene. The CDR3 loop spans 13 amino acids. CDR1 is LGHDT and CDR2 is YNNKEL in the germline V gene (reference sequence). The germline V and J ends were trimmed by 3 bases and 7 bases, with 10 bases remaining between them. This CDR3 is CASSQPSQNEQFF. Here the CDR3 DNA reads TGTGCCAGCAGCCAGCCTTCTCAGAATGAGCAGTTCTTC.

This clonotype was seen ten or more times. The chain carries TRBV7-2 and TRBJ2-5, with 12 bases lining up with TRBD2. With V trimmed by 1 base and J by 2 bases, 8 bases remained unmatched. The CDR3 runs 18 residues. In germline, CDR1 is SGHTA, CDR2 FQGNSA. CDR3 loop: CASSLGKTSGSLQETQYF. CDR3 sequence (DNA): TGTGCCAGCAGCTTAGGCAAGACTAGCGGGAGTCTACAAGAGACCCAGTACTTC.

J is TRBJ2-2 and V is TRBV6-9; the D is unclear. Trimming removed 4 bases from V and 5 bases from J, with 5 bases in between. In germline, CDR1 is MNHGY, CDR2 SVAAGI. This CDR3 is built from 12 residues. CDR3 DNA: TGTGCCAGCAGTTTTCAGACCGGGGAGCTGTTTTTT. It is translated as CASSFQTGELFF.

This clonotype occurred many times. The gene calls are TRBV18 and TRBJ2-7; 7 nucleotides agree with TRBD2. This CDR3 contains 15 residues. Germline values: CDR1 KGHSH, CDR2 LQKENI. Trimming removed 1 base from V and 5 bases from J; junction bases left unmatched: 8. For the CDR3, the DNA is TGTGCCAGCTCACCACTTCAAAGCGGGACCCACGAGCAGTACTTC. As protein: CASSPLQSGTHEQYF.

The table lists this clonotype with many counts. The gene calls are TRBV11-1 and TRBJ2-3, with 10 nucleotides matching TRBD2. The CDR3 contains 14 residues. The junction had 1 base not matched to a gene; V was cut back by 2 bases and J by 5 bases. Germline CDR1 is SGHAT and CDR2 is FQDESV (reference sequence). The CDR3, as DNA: TGTGCCAGCAGCTTAACTAGCGGGATAGATACGCAGTATTTT. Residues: CASSLTSGIDTQYF.

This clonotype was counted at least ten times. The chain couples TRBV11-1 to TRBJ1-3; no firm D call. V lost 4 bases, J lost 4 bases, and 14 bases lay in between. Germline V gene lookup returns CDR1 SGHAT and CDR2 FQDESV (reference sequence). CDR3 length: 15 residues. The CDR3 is CASSSTRPPGNTIYF. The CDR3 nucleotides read TGTGCCAGCAGCTCGACGAGACCCCCCGGAAACACCATATATTTT.

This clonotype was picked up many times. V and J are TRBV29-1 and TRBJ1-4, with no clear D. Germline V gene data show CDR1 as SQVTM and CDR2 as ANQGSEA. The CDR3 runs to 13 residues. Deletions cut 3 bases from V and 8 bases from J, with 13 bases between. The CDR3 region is CSVDKGFGEKLFF. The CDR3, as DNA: TGCAGCGTTGATAAGGGATTCGGCGAAAAACTGTTTTTT.